This TCR beta chain was sequenced during a study of cytomegalovirus exposure and HLA in healthy donors. The study's findings and limits: Cytomegalovirus association was assigned to about 150 TCR beta chains. One later analysis, an examination of the 100 to 150 validation repertoires, found that first-cohort TCR clusters tended to co-occur in them. Rarity marked most TCR sequences, yet some public TCRs occurred in many donors.

With regard to this clone: Antigen specificity is unknown.

Clones were read by immunoSEQ multiplex PCR, and TCRdb kept only the in-frame ones, dropping some. The data contain approximately 220,000 clones, about nine tenths of them singletons. V gave up 0 bases and J gave up 7 bases, with 4 bases separating them. From germline, CDR1 is SGHNT and CDR2 YYREEE (reference sequence). This CDR3 contains 12 residues. Input material: PBMCs. The receptor's source is a woman younger than 30 in good health and CMV-seronegative. The V gene is TRBV5-4, the J gene TRBJ2-2; D unclear. DNA of the CDR3: TGTGCCAGCAGCTTGGCTAACGGGGAGCTGTTTTTT. This encodes CASSLANGELFF.